A selection of T cell receptor beta chains follows, all from one sample in a study of shared clonotypes between healthy human individuals. Measured with immunoSEQ multiplex PCR; TCRdb has only the in-frame clones, and not every one. The table records 2 million to 2.5 million clones, just over 90% of them present only once. Material: naive CD4+ T cells from PBMCs. The receptors derive from a man aged 18 to 35 in good health. Some clones in this sample may be carry-over from other donors' samples. Both conserved end residues are part of each CDR3. Each record gives: J gene, V gene, clone size, D gene, CDR3 protein, CDR3 DNA. The D gene is left open where the match is weak. Clone size is given for some rows only: seen once, a few or many times, or a class if the clone is expanded.

TRBJ2-6,TRBV28,-,-,CASSSTGLGANVLTF,TGTGCCAGCAGTTCAACAGGGTTGGGGGCCAACGTCCTGACTTTC
TRBJ2-3,TRBV7-2,-,-,CASSLTGTMGPDTQYF,TGTGCCAGCAGCTTAACCGGGACGATGGGCCCAGATACGCAGTATTTT
TRBJ2-1,TRBV28,-,-,CASSSHGQYNEQFF,TGTGCCAGCAGTTCCCACGGGCAATACAATGAGCAGTTCTTC
TRBJ2-3,TRBV18,-,-,CASSPIGQFPFVDTQYF,TGTGCCAGCTCACCCATTGGACAGTTCCCCTTTGTGGATACGCAGTATTTT
TRBJ1-5,TRBV7-2,once,-,CASSLYRGISNQPQHF,TGTGCCAGCAGCCTCTACCGAGGGATTAGCAATCAGCCCCAGCATTTT
TRBJ1-2,TRBV9,-,TRBD1,CASSNTGQGIDGYTF,TGTGCCAGCAGCAATACGGGACAGGGTATCGATGGCTACACCTTC
TRBJ2-3,TRBV2,-,TRBD1,CASSKPGQGTYTDTQYF,TGTGCCAGCAGTAAGCCGGGACAGGGGACGTACACAGATACGCAGTATTTT
TRBJ2-7,TRBV4-1,-,-,CASSQEDRSWDEQYF,TGCGCCAGCAGCCAAGAAGACAGGTCTTGGGACGAGCAGTACTTC
TRBJ1-2,TRBV27,-,-,CASSVRVYGYTF,TGTGCCAGCAGCGTTAGGGTCTATGGCTACACCTTC
TRBJ1-5,TRBV21-1,once,-,CATLEGCRAQPQHF,TGTGCCACCCTAGAGGGGTGCCGCGCTCAGCCCCAGCATTTT
TRBJ2-2,TRBV4-1,-,-,CASSQDKQRPNTGELFF,TGCGCCAGCAGCCAAGATAAACAGCGGCCCAACACCGGGGAGCTGTTTTTT
TRBJ2-7,TRBV5-1,-,-,CASSLVGDASRYEQYF,TGCGCCAGCAGCTTGGTGGGGGATGCCTCGCGGTACGAGCAGTACTTC
TRBJ1-4,TRBV30,-,-,CAFQGVFSEKLFF,TGTGCCTTTCAAGGGGTATTCAGTGAAAAACTGTTTTTT
TRBJ1-5,TRBV7-2,-,-,CASTTGSNQPQHF,TGTGCCAGCACCACGGGGAGCAATCAGCCCCAGCATTTT
TRBJ1-2,TRBV28,-,TRBD1,CASSFGDRDYYGYTF,TGTGCCAGCAGTTTTGGGGACAGGGACTATTATGGCTACACCTTC
TRBJ2-7,TRBV19,-,TRBD1,CASSTRTGFEQYF,TGTGCCAGTAGTACCCGGACAGGGTTCGAGCAGTACTTC
TRBJ2-3,TRBV28,-,-,CASRGGGVSTDTQYF,TGTGCCAGCAGAGGGGGAGGCGTTAGCACAGATACGCAGTATTTT
TRBJ2-5,TRBV7-9,-,-,CASSLTPAETQYF,TGTGCCAGCAGCTTAACGCCAGCAGAGACCCAGTACTTC
TRBJ2-5,TRBV7-9,-,-,CASSRRGSSETQYF,TGTGCCAGCAGCCGCCGGGGGAGTAGCGAGACCCAGTACTTC
TRBJ1-5,TRBV28,few,-,CASSWSDQPQHF,TGTGCCAGCAGTTGGTCTGATCAGCCCCAGCATTTT
TRBJ2-7,TRBV28,-,-,CASTTLPAGQEQYF,TGTGCCAGCACCACGTTACCCGCCGGCCAGGAGCAGTACTTC
TRBJ2-3,TRBV7-2,-,-,CASSPGLSTDTQYF,TGTGCCAGCAGCCCCGGGCTGAGCACAGATACGCAGTATTTT
TRBJ2-5,TRBV28,-,-,CASRSAGETQYF,TGTGCCAGCAGATCCGCGGGGGAGACCCAGTACTTC
TRBJ2-3,TRBV19,-,TRBD2,CASSIGREGFADTQYF,TGTGCCAGTAGTATAGGACGGGAGGGCTTCGCGGATACGCAGTATTTT
TRBJ2-2,TRBV5-1,-,TRBD1,CASFRGARTGDTGELFF,TGCGCCAGTTTTCGAGGAGCTCGGACAGGGGACACCGGGGAGCTGTTTTTT
TRBJ2-7,TRBV6-1,-,TRBD1,CASSEGDSRYEQYF,TGTGCCAGCAGTGAGGGGGACAGTAGATACGAGCAGTACTTC
TRBJ1-5,TRBV6-1,-,-,CASSEALGYSNQPQHF,TGTGCCAGCAGTGAAGCTTTGGGTTATAGCAATCAGCCCCAGCATTTT
TRBJ1-1,TRBV19,-,TRBD1,CASSTWGGGGTEAFF,TGTGCCAGTAGTACCTGGGGAGGGGGCGGCACTGAAGCTTTCTTT
TRBJ2-2,TRBV30,-,TRBD1,CAWTRQGPGELFF,TGTGCCTGGACCAGACAGGGACCCGGGGAGCTGTTTTTT
TRBJ2-5,TRBV7-9,-,TRBD2,CASSLEREGRETQYF,TGTGCCAGCAGCTTAGAGCGGGAGGGCCGAGAGACCCAGTACTTC
TRBJ1-2,TRBV5-6,-,-,CASSLGGGYTF,TGTGCCAGCAGCTTGGGGGGTGGCTACACCTTC
TRBJ2-1,TRBV11-3,once,-,CASSFAGPGNEQFF,TGTGCCAGCAGCTTTGCGGGGCCTGGCAATGAGCAGTTCTTC
TRBJ2-5,TRBV7-8,-,TRBD1,CASSQQGSQETQYF,TGTGCCAGCAGCCAACAGGGGTCCCAAGAGACCCAGTACTTC
TRBJ2-2,TRBV30,-,-,CAWMNRDGYTGELFF,TGTGCCTGGATGAACAGGGATGGGTACACCGGGGAGCTGTTTTTT
TRBJ1-1,TRBV25-1,-,-,CASSDFFLFEAFF,TGTGCCAGCAGTGATTTCTTTTTGTTTGAAGCTTTCTTT
TRBJ1-5,TRBV28,-,TRBD1,CASRSTGASNQPQHF,TGTGCCAGCAGGTCGACAGGGGCTAGCAATCAGCCCCAGCATTTT
TRBJ2-7,TRBV5-6,-,TRBD1,CASSSRATGIRAEQYF,TGTGCCAGCAGCAGTCGAGCGACAGGGATTAGGGCTGAGCAGTACTTC
TRBJ1-2,TRBV4-1,once,TRBD1,CASSQKGRGRNYGYTF,TGCGCCAGCAGCCAAAAAGGCAGGGGGCGAAACTATGGCTACACCTTC
TRBJ2-3,TRBV9,-,-,CASSVGLAYSDTQYF,TGTGCCAGCAGCGTAGGCCTAGCGTATTCAGATACGCAGTATTTT
TRBJ1-2,TRBV7-9,-,TRBD1,CASSPGQVFYGYTF,TGTGCCAGCAGCCCAGGACAGGTTTTCTATGGCTACACCTTC
TRBJ2-7,TRBV5-6,-,-,CASSLYYEQYF,TGTGCCAGCAGCTTGTACTACGAGCAGTACTTC
TRBJ2-1,TRBV11-2,-,TRBD2,CASSWTSGKYNEQFF,TGTGCCAGCAGCTGGACTAGCGGGAAATACAATGAGCAGTTCTTC
TRBJ2-7,TRBV25-1,-,TRBD2,CASRTSGRGYEQYF,TGTGCCAGTAGGACTAGCGGGAGAGGGTACGAGCAGTACTTC
TRBJ1-2,TRBV25-1,-,-,CASRHTGRENYGYTF,TGTGCCAGCAGACACACAGGGAGAGAAAACTATGGCTACACCTTC
TRBJ2-5,TRBV5-4,-,TRBD1,CASSSGLDREEETQYF,TGTGCCAGCAGCTCGGGATTGGACAGGGAAGAAGAGACCCAGTACTTC
TRBJ1-5,TRBV28,-,TRBD1,CASDKGQGSNQPQHF,TGTGCCAGCGATAAGGGACAGGGTAGCAATCAGCCCCAGCATTTT
TRBJ2-5,TRBV11-2,-,-,CASRGPSLETQYF,TGTGCCAGCAGAGGGCCCTCGTTGGAGACCCAGTACTTC
TRBJ2-7,TRBV5-4,-,-,CASSSGPPSEQYF,TGTGCCAGCAGCTCAGGGCCCCCTTCCGAGCAGTACTTC
TRBJ2-5,TRBV7-6,-,-,CASSFGQREETQYF,TGTGCCAGCAGCTTCGGACAGAGGGAAGAGACCCAGTACTTC
TRBJ2-1,TRBV7-2,-,-,CASSLGKWEQFF,TGTGCCAGCAGCTTGGGCAAGTGGGAGCAGTTCTTC
TRBJ2-1,TRBV4-1,-,TRBD2,CASSLGGLAGPTGREQFF,TGCGCCAGCAGCCTCGGAGGACTAGCGGGACCAACGGGGAGAGAGCAGTTCTTC